The rows below give T cell receptor beta chains drawn from one sample of a study of blood T cell repertoires in COVID-19. Assay: immunoSEQ multiplex PCR; the TCRdb copy retains only in-frame clones and omits some. The sample carries 90,000 to 110,000 clones, roughly 80% recorded once. Material: peripheral blood. The origin of the receptors is a woman older than 75 with acute or convalescent COVID-19. The CDR3 runs from the conserved cysteine through the conserved F or W. A D gene is named only where the DNA matches it firmly. Clone size is stated in some rows and not others, as once, few, many or a class when expanded.

NA TRBJ1-3 TRBV28 NA TGTGCCAGCAGTTCCCCAGGACTGTCTGGAAACACCATATATTTT CASSSPGLSGNTIYF
NA TRBJ2-2 TRBV5-1 NA TGCGCCAGCAGCTTGGTCAACGTACTAACCGGGGAGCTGTTTTTT CASSLVNVLTGELFF
NA TRBJ1-2 TRBV24-1 TRBD1 TGTGCCACCAGTGAATCCGACAGGGGGCTTAATGGCTACACCTTC CATSESDRGLNGYTF
few TRBJ1-5 TRBV19 NA TGTGCCAGTAGTATAGAGGCAGGGGATCAGCCCCAGCATTTT CASSIEAGDQPQHF
NA TRBJ1-1 TRBV29-1 NA TGCAGCCCCACCGGAGTGGCGAACACTGAAGCTTTCTTT CSPTGVANTEAFF
NA TRBJ2-3 TRBV29-1 NA TGCAGCGTTGGCAACAGGGTCGGCACAGATACGCAGTATTTT CSVGNRVGTDTQYF
NA TRBJ2-1 TRBV5-6 NA TGTGCCAGCAGCTTGGACAGACACAATGAGCAGTTCTTC CASSLDRHNEQFF
NA TRBJ1-2 TRBV28 NA TGTGCCAGCAGTTTACCCACAGGGACCAATAACTATGGCTACACCTTC CASSLPTGTNNYGYTF
NA TRBJ2-1 TRBV15 TRBD2 TGTGCCACCAGCAGGGCCGGGGACGGGAGGTATGAGCAGTTCTTC CATSRAGDGRYEQFF
NA TRBJ2-1 TRBV2 NA TGTGCCAGCATCCGGTCTCAGGGGTATGAGCAGTTCTTC CASIRSQGYEQFF
few TRBJ1-6 TRBV11-2 NA TGTGCCAGCAGCTTAGAACAGGGTTCCTGGTCACCCCTCCACTTT CASSLEQGSWSPLHF
few TRBJ2-1 TRBV19 NA TGTGCCAGTAGGGTATTGGGGCGGTCCAATGAGCAGTTCTTC CASRVLGRSNEQFF
NA TRBJ1-5 TRBV28 NA TGTGCCAGCAGTTTCCTGGGGCAGGGCGAGCAGCCCCAGCATTTT CASSFLGQGEQPQHF
NA TRBJ1-5 TRBV2 NA TGTGCCAGCAGTAGGGGGAATCAGCCCCAGCATTTT CASSRGNQPQHF
NA TRBJ1-1 TRBV27 NA TGTGCCAGCAGTTTAGGGGGGGGGCTCACTGAAGCTTTCTTT CASSLGGGLTEAFF
NA TRBJ2-1 TRBV10-3 TRBD1 TGTGCCACTAAACCGGGACAGTACAATGAGCAGTTCTTC CATKPGQYNEQFF
once TRBJ1-1 TRBV29-1 TRBD1 TGCAGCGCCCGGGACAGGGGACGGGGCACTGAAGCTTTCTTT CSARDRGRGTEAFF
NA TRBJ2-1 TRBV11-2 NA TGTGCCAGCAGCGGACGGGAGCGCTCCTACAATGAGCAGTTCTTC CASSGRERSYNEQFF
NA TRBJ1-1 TRBV5-6 TRBD1 TGTGCCAGCAGCCTCCCCCCGGGACAGTCGGCTTTCTTT CASSLPPGQSAFF
NA TRBJ1-2 TRBV28 NA TGTGCCAGCAGTTCAACTGAATACGTCGGCTACACCTTC CASSSTEYVGYTF
few TRBJ1-2 TRBV6-5 TRBD1 TGTGCCAGCAGTTTTTACCCCGAGGGGGCGAACTATGGCTACACCTTC CASSFYPEGANYGYTF
NA TRBJ1-6 TRBV2 NA TGTGCCAGCAGTGAATTAGGGGCAGGGAGGAATTCACCCCTCCACTTT CASSELGAGRNSPLHF
once TRBJ1-1 TRBV27 NA TGTGCCAGCAGCCCACCGGGAGGGAACACTGAAGCTTTCTTT CASSPPGGNTEAFF
NA TRBJ2-3 TRBV9 NA TGTGCCAGCAGCGCTCGGGGTGATGCTGGGACAGATACGCAGTATTTT CASSARGDAGTDTQYF
NA TRBJ1-2 TRBV5-1 TRBD1 TGCGCCAGCAGCCCCGGGACAGGGTCTGATGGCTACACCTTC CASSPGTGSDGYTF
NA TRBJ2-1 TRBV6-1 TRBD1 TGTGCCAGCAGTGAAGGGACAGGGTTCAATGAGCAGTTCTTC CASSEGTGFNEQFF
once TRBJ2-1 TRBV2 NA TGTGCCAGCAGTGAAGCGGAGACTGAAAACAATGAGCAGTTCTTC CASSEAETENNEQFF
NA TRBJ1-5 TRBV6-6 TRBD1 TGTGCCAGCAGGTCCGGGACAGGGACTATCAATCAGCCCCAGCATTTT CASRSGTGTINQPQHF
NA TRBJ1-4 TRBV27 TRBD1 TGTGCCAGCAGTCCCGGGACAGGGGGTGAAAAACTGTTTTTT CASSPGTGGEKLFF
NA TRBJ2-5 TRBV19 TRBD2 TGTGCCAGTAGTATAGAGGCGGGAGGGAGCCAAGAGACCCAGTACTTC CASSIEAGGSQETQYF
NA TRBJ1-2 TRBV28 TRBD1 TGTGCCAGCAGACCGGGACAGGGGGATTATGGCTACACCTTC CASRPGQGDYGYTF
NA TRBJ2-7 TRBV6-5 TRBD1 TGTGCCAGCAGTTACCGGGACAGTTTAGCCTACGAGCAGTACTTC CASSYRDSLAYEQYF
NA TRBJ2-7 TRBV3-1/TRBV3-2 TRBD2 TGTGCCAGCACCCAGGGGACTAGCGGGAGCCTAGGCGAGCAGTACTTC CASTQGTSGSLGEQYF
NA TRBJ2-5 TRBV24-1 NA TGTGCCACCAGTGAGGCCCGGGGACTCCAAGAGACCCAGTACTTC CATSEARGLQETQYF
NA TRBJ1-3 TRBV5-1 NA TGCGCCAGCAGCTTGGAAGGACAGCCAGAATTGGGAAACACCATATATTTT CASSLEGQPELGNTIYF
NA TRBJ2-1 TRBV7-8 TRBD2 TGTGCCAGCAGCTACCCGGGACTAGCGGGGAATGAGCAGTTCTTC CASSYPGLAGNEQFF
NA TRBJ2-1 TRBV5-1 NA TGCGCCAGCAGCTTGGGTCAGGGGACAAGCTCCTACAATGAGCAGTTCTTC CASSLGQGTSSYNEQFF
NA TRBJ2-7 TRBV25-1 NA TGTGCCAGCAGTTCCTCGTTCTACGAGCAGTACTTC CASSSSFYEQYF
once TRBJ2-5 TRBV28 TRBD2 TGTGCCAGCAGTTTATTCGGGACTAATCAGAATACCCCGGGGACCCAGTACTTC CASSLFGTNQNTPGTQYF
NA TRBJ1-2 TRBV9 NA TGTGCCAGCAGCGTAGATGGAGGGGCCGCCAGCTATGGCTACACCTTC CASSVDGGAASYGYTF
NA TRBJ2-2 TRBV7-2 TRBD2 TGTGCCAGCAGCCGTTTAGCGGGAGGCGCCGGGGAGCTGTTTTTT CASSRLAGGAGELFF
NA TRBJ2-5 TRBV27 NA TGTGCCAGCAGTTCGGGACTCTACCAAGAGACCCAGTACTTC CASSSGLYQETQYF
NA TRBJ2-1 TRBV28 NA TGTGCCAGCAGTTTACGGCTAGCGAGATACCCAAATCGTGACAATGAGCAGTTCTTC CASSLRLARYPNRDNEQFF
NA TRBJ2-1 TRBV3-1/TRBV3-2 TRBD1 TGTGCCAGCAGCCAGCCCGGACAGGGTTACAATGAGCAGTTCTTC CASSQPGQGYNEQFF
NA TRBJ1-2 TRBV7-9 NA TGTGCCAGCAGCTTAAACCGAAATAGGGACACTGTGGACTATGGCTACACCTTC CASSLNRNRDTVDYGYTF
NA TRBJ2-1 TRBV29-1 NA TGCAGCGTTAAGGGGATAAATTACAATGAGCAGTTCTTC CSVKGINYNEQFF
NA TRBJ2-2 TRBV5-4 NA TGTGCCAGCAGCCTGGCCAGCGAAAACACCGGGGAGCTGTTTTTT CASSLASENTGELFF
NA TRBJ2-2 TRBV28 TRBD2 TGTGCCAGCAGGACTAGCGGGAGACCCGGGGAGCTGTTTTTT CASRTSGRPGELFF
NA TRBJ2-3 TRBV2 TRBD2 TGTGCCAGCAGTGTCAGCGGGAGGACAGATACGCAGTATTTT CASSVSGRTDTQYF
NA TRBJ2-3 TRBV3-1/TRBV3-2 NA TGTGCCAGCAGCCACGTACGCCAGGGTATAAGCACAGATACGCAGTATTTT CASSHVRQGISTDTQYF
NA TRBJ1-2 TRBV2 NA TGTGCCAGCACCGCGGACAGAGCTGGCTACACCTTC CASTADRAGYTF
once TRBJ1-1 TRBV5-5 NA TGTGCCAGCAGCTTGGTCGGGGGGTCTGAAGCTTTCTTT CASSLVGGSEAFF
NA TRBJ2-4 TRBV5-4 TRBD1 TGTGCCAGCAGCTCCGGACAGGGAAAAAATCTGGCCAAAAACATTCAGTACTTC CASSSGQGKNLAKNIQYF
NA TRBJ2-1 TRBV2 TRBD1 TGTGCCAGCAGACAGGGGATGAACAATGAGCAGTTCTTC CASRQGMNNEQFF
NA TRBJ2-5 TRBV30 TRBD2 TGTGCCTGGACCAAAGGGACTAGCGGGAGAGAGACCCAGTACTTC CAWTKGTSGRETQYF
NA TRBJ1-2 TRBV2 NA TGTGCCAGCAGTACGCAGGGAACTTATGGCTACACCTTC CASSTQGTYGYTF
once TRBJ1-1 TRBV19 NA TGTGCCAGTAGTATAGCACAGAACACTGAAGCTTTCTTT CASSIAQNTEAFF